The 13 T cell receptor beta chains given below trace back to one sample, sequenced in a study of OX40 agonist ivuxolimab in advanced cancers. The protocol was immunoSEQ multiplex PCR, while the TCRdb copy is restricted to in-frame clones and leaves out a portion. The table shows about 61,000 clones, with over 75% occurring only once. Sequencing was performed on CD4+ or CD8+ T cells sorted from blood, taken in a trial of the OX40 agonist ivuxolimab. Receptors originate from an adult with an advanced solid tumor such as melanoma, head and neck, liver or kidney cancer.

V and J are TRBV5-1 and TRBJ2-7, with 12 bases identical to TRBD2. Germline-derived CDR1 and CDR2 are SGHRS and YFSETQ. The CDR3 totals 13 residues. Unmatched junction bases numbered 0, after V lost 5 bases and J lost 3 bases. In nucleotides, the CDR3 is TGCGCCAGCAGGACTAGCGGGAGCTACGAGCAGTACTTC. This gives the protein CASRTSGSYEQYF.

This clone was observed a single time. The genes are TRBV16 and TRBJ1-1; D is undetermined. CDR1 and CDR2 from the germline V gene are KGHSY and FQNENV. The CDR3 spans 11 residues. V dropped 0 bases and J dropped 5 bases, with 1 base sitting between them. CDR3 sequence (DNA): TGTGCCAGCAGCCAATCGACTGAAGCTTTCTTT. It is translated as CASSQSTEAFF. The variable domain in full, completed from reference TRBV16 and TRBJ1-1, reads GEEVAQTPKHLVRGEGQKAKLYCAPIKGHSYVFWYQQVLKNEFKFLISFQNENVFDETGMPKERFSAKCLPNSPCSLEIQATKLEDSAVYFCASSQSTEAFFGQGTRLTVV.

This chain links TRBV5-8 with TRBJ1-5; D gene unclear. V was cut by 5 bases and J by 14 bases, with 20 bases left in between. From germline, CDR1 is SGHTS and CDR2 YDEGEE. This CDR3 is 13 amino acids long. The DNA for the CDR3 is TGTGCCAGCAGGGCTTTGGGCTTCCCCTCCGAGCATTTT. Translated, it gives CASRALGFPSEHF. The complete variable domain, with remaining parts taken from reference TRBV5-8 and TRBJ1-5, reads EAGVTQSPTHLIKTRGQQATLRCSPISGHTSVYWYQQALGLGLQFLLWYDEGEERNRGNFPPRFSGRQFPNYSSELNVNALELEDSALYLCASRALGFPSEHFGDGTRLSIL.

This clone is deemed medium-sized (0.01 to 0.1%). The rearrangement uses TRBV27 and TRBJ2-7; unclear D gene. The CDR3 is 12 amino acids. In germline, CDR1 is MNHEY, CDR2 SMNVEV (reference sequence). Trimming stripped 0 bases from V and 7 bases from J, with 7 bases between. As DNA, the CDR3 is TGTGCCAGCAGTTTATCCCCACAGGAGCAGTACTTC. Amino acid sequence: CASSLSPQEQYF.

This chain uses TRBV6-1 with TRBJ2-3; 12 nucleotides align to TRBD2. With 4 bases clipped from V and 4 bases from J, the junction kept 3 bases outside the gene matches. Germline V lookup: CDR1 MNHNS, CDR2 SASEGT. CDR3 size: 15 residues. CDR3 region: CASSGLAGEPDTQYF. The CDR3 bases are TGTGCCAGCAGTGGACTAGCGGGAGAACCAGATACGCAGTATTTT.

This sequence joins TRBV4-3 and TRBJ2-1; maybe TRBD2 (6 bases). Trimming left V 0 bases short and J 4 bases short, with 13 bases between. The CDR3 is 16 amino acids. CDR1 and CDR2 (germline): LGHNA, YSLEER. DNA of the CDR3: TGCGCCAGCAGCCAAGATCTAACTAGCCGGTACAATGAGCAGTTCTTC. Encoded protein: CASSQDLTSRYNEQFF.

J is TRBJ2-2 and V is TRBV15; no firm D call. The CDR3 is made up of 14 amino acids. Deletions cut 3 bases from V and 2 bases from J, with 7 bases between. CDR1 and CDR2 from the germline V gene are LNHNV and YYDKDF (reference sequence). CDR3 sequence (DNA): TGTGCCACCAGCAGGGCGGAAAACACCGGGGAGCTGTTTTTT. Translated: CATSRAENTGELFF.

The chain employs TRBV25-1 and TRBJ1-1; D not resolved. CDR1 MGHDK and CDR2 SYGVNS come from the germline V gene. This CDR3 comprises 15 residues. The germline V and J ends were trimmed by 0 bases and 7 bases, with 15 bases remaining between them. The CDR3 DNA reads TGTGCCAGCAGTGAATATCGGGGTTATAAAGGTGAAGCTTTCTTT. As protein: CASSEYRGYKGEAFF.

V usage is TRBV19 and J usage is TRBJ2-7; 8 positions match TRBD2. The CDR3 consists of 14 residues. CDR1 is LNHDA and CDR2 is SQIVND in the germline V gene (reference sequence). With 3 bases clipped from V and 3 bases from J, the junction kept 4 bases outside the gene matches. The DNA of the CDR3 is TGTGCCAGTAGTATGGGGCTAGCGGGCTACGAGCAGTACTTC. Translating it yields CASSMGLAGYEQYF.

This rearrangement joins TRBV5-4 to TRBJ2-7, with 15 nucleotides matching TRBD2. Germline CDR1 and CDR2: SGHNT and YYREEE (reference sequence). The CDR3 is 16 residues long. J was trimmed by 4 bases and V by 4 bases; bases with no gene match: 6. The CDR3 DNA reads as TGTGCCAGCAGCCCGGGACTAGCGGGAGGAACATACGAGCAGTACTTC. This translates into CASSPGLAGGTYEQYF. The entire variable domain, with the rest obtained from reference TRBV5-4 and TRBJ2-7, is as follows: ETGVTQSPTHLIKTRGQQVTLRCSSQSGHNTVSWYQQALGQGPQFIFQYYREEENGRGNFPPRFSGLQFPNYSSELNVNALELDDSALYLCASSPGLAGGTYEQYFGPGTRLTVT.

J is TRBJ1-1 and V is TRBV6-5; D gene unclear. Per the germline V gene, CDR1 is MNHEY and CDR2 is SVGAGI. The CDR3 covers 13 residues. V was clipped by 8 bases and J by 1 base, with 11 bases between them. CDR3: CASSHTPNTEAFF. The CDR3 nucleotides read TGTGCCAGCTCCCATACACCGAACACTGAAGCTTTCTTT.

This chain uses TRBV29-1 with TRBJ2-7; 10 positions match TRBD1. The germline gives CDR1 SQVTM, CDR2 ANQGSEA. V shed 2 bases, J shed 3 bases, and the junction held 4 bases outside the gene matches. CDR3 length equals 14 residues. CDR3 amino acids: CSVELGQGDYEQYF. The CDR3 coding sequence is TGCAGCGTTGAACTTGGACAGGGGGACTACGAGCAGTACTTC.

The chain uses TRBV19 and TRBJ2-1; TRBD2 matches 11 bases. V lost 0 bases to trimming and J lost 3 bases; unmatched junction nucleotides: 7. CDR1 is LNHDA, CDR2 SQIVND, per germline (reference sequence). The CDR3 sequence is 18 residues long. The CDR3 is CASSIDRSGTSGYNEQFF. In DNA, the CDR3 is TGTGCCAGTAGTATAGATCGGTCCGGGACTAGCGGCTACAATGAGCAGTTCTTC.